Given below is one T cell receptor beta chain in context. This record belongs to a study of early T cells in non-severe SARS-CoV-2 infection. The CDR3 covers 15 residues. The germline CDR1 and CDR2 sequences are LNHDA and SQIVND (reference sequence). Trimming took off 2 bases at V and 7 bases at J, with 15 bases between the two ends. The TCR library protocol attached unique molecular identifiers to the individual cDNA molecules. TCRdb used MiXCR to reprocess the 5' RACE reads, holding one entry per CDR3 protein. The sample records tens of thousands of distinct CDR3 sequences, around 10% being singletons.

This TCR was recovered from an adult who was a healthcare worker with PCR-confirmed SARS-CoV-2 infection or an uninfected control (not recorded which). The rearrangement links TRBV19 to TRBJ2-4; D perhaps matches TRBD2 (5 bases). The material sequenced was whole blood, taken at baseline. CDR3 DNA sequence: TGTGCCAGTAGTATAAACGTGCAGCCGGGGAACATTCAGTACTTC. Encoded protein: CASSINVQPGNIQYF.